One and the same sample provided the 17 T cell receptor beta chains below, sequenced in a study of beta chain features in type 1 diabetes. Study results and limitations: All four CD4+ subsets from Type 1 diabetes patients carried moderately but significantly shorter TCRB CDR3s.

These TCRs' antigens remain unknown. The isolated RNA, all of it, was reverse transcribed, so expressed TCRB transcripts were what got sequenced. The assay was immunoSEQ multiplex PCR, and TCRdb's table has in-frame clones only and misses some. The sample shows hundreds of thousands of clones, roughly 12% of them seen only once. The sequenced sample consisted of naive CD4+ T cells from blood. The receptors stem from a man between 18 and 35 years old with type 1 diabetes.

The gene calls are TRBV7-9 and TRBJ2-2; the match to TRBD2 covers 8 bases. CDR1 and CDR2 from the germline V gene are SEHNR and FQNEAQ (reference sequence). V shed 5 bases and J 3 bases; nucleotides not matched to a gene: 11. The length of the CDR3 is 17 residues. CDR3 protein: CASSTPASGFHTGELFF. The CDR3 nucleotides are TGTGCCAGCAGCACCCCGGCTAGCGGGTTCCACACCGGGGAGCTGTTTTTT.

The sample holds a few counts of this clone. The chain carries TRBV21-1 and TRBJ1-2. TRBV21-1 is a pseudogene segment. This CDR3 contains 14 residues. The CDR3 nucleotides read TGTGCCAGCAGCAATCGTCAGCAGAACTATGGCTACACCTTC. Its translation is CASSNRQQNYGYTF.

This clone occurred a few times. J is TRBJ2-6 and V is TRBV19, with a tentative D call TRBD2 (6 bases). Germline CDR1 reads LNHDA; CDR2 reads SQIVND (reference sequence). The V gene lost 7 bases and the J gene lost 2 bases, with 9 bases spanning the gap. CDR3 length: 14 residues. The chain's CDR3 is CASKGTAGANVLTF. The CDR3 DNA reads as TGTGCCAGTAAAGGGACTGCTGGGGCCAACGTCCTGACTTTC.

In its sample, this clone was seen a few times. The chain uses TRBV19 and TRBJ1-5; TRBD1 agrees at 12 bases. The V gene end was trimmed by 11 bases and the J gene end by 6 bases; junction bases not matched to a gene: 5. The CDR3 loop spans 13 amino acids. Looked up from germline, CDR1 is LNHDA and CDR2 is SQIVND (reference sequence). CDR3 residues: CASGTGGPQPQHF. For the CDR3, the DNA is TGTGCCTCCGGGACAGGGGGCCCTCAGCCCCAGCATTTT.

This clone was detected a few times. The gene calls are TRBV2 and TRBJ2-1; 9 nucleotides match TRBD2. CDR1 and CDR2 from the germline V gene are SNHLY and FYNNEI. J was trimmed by 6 bases and V by 2 bases; bases with no gene match: 5. This CDR3 contains 15 residues. The CDR3 sequence is CASSEMVAGANEQFF. The CDR3 DNA follows: TGTGCCAGCAGTGAAATGGTAGCGGGGGCCAATGAGCAGTTCTTC.

This chain joins TRBV19 and TRBJ2-3, with 9 bases matching TRBD1. The V and J ends lost 5 bases and 4 bases, in that order; junction bases with no gene match: 10. The length of the CDR3 is 16 residues. Germline values: CDR1 LNHDA, CDR2 SQIVND (reference sequence). CDR3: CASSPEQGASSDTQYF. The CDR3 coding sequence is TGTGCCAGTAGTCCCGAACAGGGGGCTTCGTCAGATACGCAGTATTTT.

CDR3 in amino acids: CASSFTGTQETQYF. CDR3 DNA: TGTGCCAGCAGCTTCACCGGGACTCAAGAGACCCAGTACTTC. The chain joins TRBV7-2 to TRBJ2-5, with D perhaps matching TRBD2 (6 bases). The CDR3 is 14 residues long. V lost 3 bases and J lost 2, with 10 bases in between. Per the germline V gene, CDR1 is SGHTA and CDR2 is FQGNSA. Looking up the rest from reference TRBV7-2 and TRBJ2-5 gives the full variable domain: GAGVSQSPSNKVTEKGKDVELRCDPISGHTALYWYRQSLGQGLEFLIYFQGNSAPDKSGLPSDRFSAERTGGSVSTLTIQRTQQEDSAVYLCASSFTGTQETQYFGPGTRLLVL.

There are a few counts of this clone. The chain recombines TRBV7-9 with TRBJ2-6; no reliable D call. This CDR3 comprises 14 residues. Germline V gives CDR1 SEHNR, CDR2 FQNEAQ (reference sequence). V lost 2 bases to trimming and J lost 4 bases, with 6 bases between them. The CDR3 coding sequence is TGTGCCAGCAGCTTACGGACGGGGGCCAACGTCCTGACTTTC. Its protein is CASSLRTGANVLTF.

This clone was counted a few times. The genes are TRBV30 and TRBJ1-6, with D possibly matching TRBD1 (5 bases). Germline V gene lookup returns CDR1 GTSNPN and CDR2 SVGIG (reference sequence). V was clipped by 4 bases and J by 9 bases, with 13 bases between them. The CDR3 loop spans 13 amino acids. CDR3 sequence: CAWNPTGGSPLHF. The CDR3, as DNA: TGTGCCTGGAACCCGACGGGGGGTTCACCCCTCCACTTT. Full variable domain (remainder filled in from reference TRBV30 and TRBJ1-6): SQTIHQWPATLVQPVGSPLSLECTVEGTSNPNLYWYRQAAGRGLQLLFYSVGIGQISSEVPQNLSASRPQDRQFILSSKKLLLSDSGFYLCAWNPTGGSPLHFGNGTRLTVT.

The V and J genes are TRBV10-3 and TRBJ1-1; 7 bases agree with TRBD1. There are 12 residues in the CDR3. Germline CDR1 is ENHRY and CDR2 is SYGVKD. CDR3 coding DNA: TGTGTCTCCAGGGGGGTGAACACTGAAGCTTTCTTT. Its protein is CVSRGVNTEAFF.

A few counts support this clone. The chain employs TRBV4-1 and TRBJ1-1; D is possibly TRBD1 (6 bases). The CDR3 contains 15 residues. CDR1 and CDR2 from the germline V gene are MGHRA and YSYEKL. Deletions cut 4 bases from V and 4 bases from J, with 16 bases between. Written as DNA, the CDR3 is TGCGCCAGCAGCCCCTTATCCGGGGGCCGCACTGAAGCTTTCTTT. Protein product: CASSPLSGGRTEAFF.

V usage is TRBV18 and J usage is TRBJ2-1; D assignment may be TRBD1 or TRBD2 (6 bases each). From germline, CDR1 is KGHSH and CDR2 LQKENI. The V and J ends lost 3 bases and 7 bases respectively, with 16 bases between them. This CDR3 has 15 residues. The CDR3 nucleotides are TGTGCCAGCTCACCTTACAGGGAGGTCTGGAATGAGCAGTTCTTC. Its protein is CASSPYREVWNEQFF.

The V gene is TRBV2, the J gene TRBJ2-7, with D possibly TRBD1 on 5 matching bases. The V gene lost 5 bases and the J gene lost 3 bases, with 8 bases spanning the gap. Germline V CDR1 and CDR2: SNHLY, FYNNEI. The CDR3 is made up of 12 amino acids. CDR3 bases: TGTGCCAGCAGTAGAGACAGCTACGAGCAGTACTTC. Amino acid sequence: CASSRDSYEQYF.

The chain links TRBV19 to TRBJ2-1; D uncertain. This CDR3 contains 16 residues. The V end was cut by 7 bases, the J end by 0 bases, with 16 bases between. Germline V gene sequence: CDR1 LNHDA, CDR2 SQIVND (reference sequence). The CDR3 sequence is CASTFGGGSSYNEQFF. In DNA, the CDR3 is TGTGCCAGTACCTTTGGCGGCGGCAGCTCCTACAATGAGCAGTTCTTC.

The V and J genes are TRBV28 and TRBJ2-7, with TRBD2 as a possible D gene (5 bases). Looked up from germline, CDR1 is MDHEN and CDR2 is SYDVKM. The length of the CDR3 is 12 residues. V lost 6 bases and J 9 bases, leaving 15 bases between the germline ends. CDR3: CASRTSGDRQYF. CDR3 in DNA: TGTGCCAGCAGAACTAGTGGGGATAGGCAGTACTTC.

This clone was recorded a few times. The chain carries TRBV7-3 and TRBJ2-3; D possibly corresponds to TRBD2 (5 bases). V lost 5 bases and J 3 bases, leaving 15 bases between the germline ends. Germline V gene data show CDR1 as SGHTA and CDR2 as FQGTGA. There are 15 residues in the CDR3. CDR3 bases: TGTGCCAGCAGCGCCTATCTGTCGGGGACAGATACGCAGTATTTT. Translated: CASSAYLSGTDTQYF.

The chain recombines TRBV4-1 with TRBJ1-5; a possible D gene is TRBD1 (6 bases). Trimming stripped 0 bases from V and 4 bases from J, with 13 bases between. This CDR3 contains 16 residues. CDR1 is MGHRA, CDR2 YSYEKL, per germline. The DNA of the CDR3 is TGCGCCAGCAGCCAAGATAGGGAGGGGGTTAATCAGCCCCAGCATTTT. It codes for CASSQDREGVNQPQHF.